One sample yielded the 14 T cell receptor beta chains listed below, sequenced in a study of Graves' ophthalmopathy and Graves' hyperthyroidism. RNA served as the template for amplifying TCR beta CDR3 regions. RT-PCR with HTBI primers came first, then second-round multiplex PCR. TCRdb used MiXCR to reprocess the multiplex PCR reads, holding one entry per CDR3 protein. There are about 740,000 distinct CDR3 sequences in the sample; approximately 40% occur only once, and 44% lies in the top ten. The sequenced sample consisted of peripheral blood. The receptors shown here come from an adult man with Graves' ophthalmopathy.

The CDR3 is CSAGVMAGYEQYF. The CDR3 DNA is TGCAGTGCTGGAGTAATGGCCGGCTACGAGCAGTACTTC. The chain recombines TRBV20-1 with TRBJ2-7; D ambiguous. Germline CDR1 DFQATT, CDR2 SNEGSKA (reference sequence). V was pared by 5 bases and J by 3 bases, with 14 bases between. This CDR3 is built from 13 residues.

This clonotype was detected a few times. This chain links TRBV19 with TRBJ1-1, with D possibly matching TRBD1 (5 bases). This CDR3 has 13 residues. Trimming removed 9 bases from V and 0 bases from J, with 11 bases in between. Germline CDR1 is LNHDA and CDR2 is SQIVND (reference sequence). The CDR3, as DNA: TGTGCCAGAGAGGGGAGTATGAACACTGAAGCTTTCTTT. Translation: CAREGSMNTEAFF.

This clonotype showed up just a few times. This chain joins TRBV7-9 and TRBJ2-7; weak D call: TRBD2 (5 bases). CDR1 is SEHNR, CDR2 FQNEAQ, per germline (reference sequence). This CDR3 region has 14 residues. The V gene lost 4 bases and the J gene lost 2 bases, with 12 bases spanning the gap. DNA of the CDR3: TGTGCCAGCAGCTCGGGGAGATCCACCTACGAGCAGTACTTC. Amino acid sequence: CASSSGRSTYEQYF. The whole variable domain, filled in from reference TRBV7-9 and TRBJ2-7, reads DTGVSQNPRHKITKRGQNVTFRCDPISEHNRLYWYRQTLGQGPEFLTYFQNEAQLEKSRLLSDRFSAERPKGSFSTLEIQRTEQGDSAMYLCASSSGRSTYEQYFGPGTRLTVT.

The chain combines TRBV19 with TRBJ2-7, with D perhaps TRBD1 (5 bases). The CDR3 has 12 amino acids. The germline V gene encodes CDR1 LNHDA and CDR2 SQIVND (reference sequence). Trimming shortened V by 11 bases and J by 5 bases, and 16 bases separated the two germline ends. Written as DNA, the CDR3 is TGTGCCTGGATGAAGGGGTTGGACGAGCAGTACTTC. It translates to CAWMKGLDEQYF.

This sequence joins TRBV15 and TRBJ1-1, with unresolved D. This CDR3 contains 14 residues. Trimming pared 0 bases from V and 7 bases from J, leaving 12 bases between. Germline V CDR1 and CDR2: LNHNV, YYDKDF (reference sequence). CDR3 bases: TGTGCCACCAGCAGAGATGCGAGGAGCGGTGAAGCTTTCTTT. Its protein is CATSRDARSGEAFF.

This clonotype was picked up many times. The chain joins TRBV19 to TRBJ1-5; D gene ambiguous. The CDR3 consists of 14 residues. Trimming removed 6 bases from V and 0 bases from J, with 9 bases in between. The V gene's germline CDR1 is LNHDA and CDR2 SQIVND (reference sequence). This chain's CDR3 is CASSRTYSNQPQHF. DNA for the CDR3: TGTGCCAGTAGCCGCACCTATAGCAATCAGCCCCAGCATTTT.

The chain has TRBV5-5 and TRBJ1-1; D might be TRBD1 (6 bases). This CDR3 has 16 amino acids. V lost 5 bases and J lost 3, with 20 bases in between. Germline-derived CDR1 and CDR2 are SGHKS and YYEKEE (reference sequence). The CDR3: CASSERGTLMDTEAFF. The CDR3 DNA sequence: TGTGCCAGCAGTGAAAGGGGGACACTTATGGACACTGAAGCTTTCTTT.

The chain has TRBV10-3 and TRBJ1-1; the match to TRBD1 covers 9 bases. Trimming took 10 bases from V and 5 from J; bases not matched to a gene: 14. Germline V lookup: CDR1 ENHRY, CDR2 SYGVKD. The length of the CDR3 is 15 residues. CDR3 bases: TGTGCCAGCACCGGGGGGACAGGGAGTGGAACTGAAGCTTTCTTT. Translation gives CASTGGTGSGTEAFF.

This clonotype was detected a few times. CDR3 residues: CSARTHYEQYF. The CDR3 nucleotides read TGCAGTGCTAGAACCCACTACGAGCAGTACTTC. The chain is built from TRBV20-1 and TRBJ2-7; D is ambiguous. Trimming pared 2 bases from V and 3 bases from J, leaving 5 bases between. The CDR3 length is 11 residues. Germline CDR1 is DFQATT and CDR2 is SNEGSKA (reference sequence).

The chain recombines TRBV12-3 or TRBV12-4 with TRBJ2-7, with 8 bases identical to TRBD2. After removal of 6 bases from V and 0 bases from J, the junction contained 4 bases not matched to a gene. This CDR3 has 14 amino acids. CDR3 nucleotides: TGTGCCAGCAGCCGGGGGGGTCACTCCTACGAGCAGTACTTC. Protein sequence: CASSRGGHSYEQYF.

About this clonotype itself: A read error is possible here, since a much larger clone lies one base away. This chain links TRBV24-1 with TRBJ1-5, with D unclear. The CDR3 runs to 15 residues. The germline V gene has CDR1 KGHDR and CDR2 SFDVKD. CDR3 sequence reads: CASSPTWQVDQPQHF. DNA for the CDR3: TGTGCCAGCAGTCCGACGTGGCAGGTAGATCAGCCCCAGCATTTT.

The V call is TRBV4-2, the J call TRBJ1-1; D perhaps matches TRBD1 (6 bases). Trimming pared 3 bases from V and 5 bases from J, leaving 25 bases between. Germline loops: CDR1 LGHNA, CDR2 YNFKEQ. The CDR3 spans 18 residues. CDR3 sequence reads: CASSQLEGNRVWGTEAFF. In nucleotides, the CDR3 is TGTGCCAGCAGCCAGCTTGAGGGTAACAGGGTTTGGGGAACTGAAGCTTTCTTT.

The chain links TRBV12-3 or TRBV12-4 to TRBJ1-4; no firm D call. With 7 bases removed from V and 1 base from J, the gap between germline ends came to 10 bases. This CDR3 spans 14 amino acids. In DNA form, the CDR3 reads TGTGCCAGCAATTCCCCAGTAACTAATGAAAAACTGTTTTTT. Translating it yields CASNSPVTNEKLFF.

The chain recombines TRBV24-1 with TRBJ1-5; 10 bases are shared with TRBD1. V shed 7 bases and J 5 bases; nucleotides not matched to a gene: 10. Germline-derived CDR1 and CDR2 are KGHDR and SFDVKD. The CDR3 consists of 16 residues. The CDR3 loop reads CATSSLLGQGYQPQHF. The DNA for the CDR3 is TGTGCCACCAGCTCCCTGTTGGGACAGGGGTATCAGCCCCAGCATTTT.